This TCR beta chain was identified in a study of immune reconstitution after stem cell transplant in scleroderma. TCRdb reanalysed the RT-PCR reads using MiXCR and keeps one entry per CDR3 protein. The sample contains about 3,600 distinct CDR3 sequences, about 6.6% of which appear only once. This clonotype is medium-sized. Trimming took 4 bases from V and 8 from J, leaving 11 bases between them. The CDR3 contains 12 residues. Germline V gives CDR1 WSHSY, CDR2 SAAADI. The chain uses TRBV10-2 and TRBJ1-2; TRBD1 might be the D (5 bases). The clonotype originates from a female donor with systemic sclerosis. The specimen was taken before or after autologous hematopoietic stem cell transplantation (not recorded which). CDR3 bases: TGCGCCAGCAGTGGCCAGGGTGGGGGCTACACCTTC. Residues: CASSGQGGGYTF.